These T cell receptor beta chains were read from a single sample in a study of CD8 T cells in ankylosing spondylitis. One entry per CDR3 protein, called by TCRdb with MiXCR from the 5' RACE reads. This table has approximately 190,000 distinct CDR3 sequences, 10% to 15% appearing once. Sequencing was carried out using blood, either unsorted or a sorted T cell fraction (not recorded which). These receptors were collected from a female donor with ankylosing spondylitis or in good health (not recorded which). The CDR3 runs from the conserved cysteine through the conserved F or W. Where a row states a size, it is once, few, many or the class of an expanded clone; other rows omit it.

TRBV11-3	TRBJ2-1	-	CASSPYDRPYNEQFF
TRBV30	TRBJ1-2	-	CAWRTDKNYGYTF
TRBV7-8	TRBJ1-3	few	CASSPLPQGAGNTIYF
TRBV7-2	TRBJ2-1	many	CASSSRDRDAMFF
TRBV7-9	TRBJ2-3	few	CASILRADTQYF
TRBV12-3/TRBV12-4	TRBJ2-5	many	CASSPTSGETQYF
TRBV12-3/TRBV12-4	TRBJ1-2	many	CASSLGQGYGYTF
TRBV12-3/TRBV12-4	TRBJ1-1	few	CASSLARGTMNTEAFF
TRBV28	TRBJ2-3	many	CASSGTRDTQYF
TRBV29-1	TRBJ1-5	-	CSVKTGGFGPQHF
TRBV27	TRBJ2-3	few	CASSFRTLDTQYF
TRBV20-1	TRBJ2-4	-	CSVRVYGEGLAKNIQYF
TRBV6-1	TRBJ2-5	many	CASRPTVQETQYF
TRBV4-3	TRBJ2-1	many	CASSQELVKGLAGVDEQFF
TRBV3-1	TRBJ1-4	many	CASSQGGQQKLFF
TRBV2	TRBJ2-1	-	CASRGPGQGTRYNEQFF